Shown below are 30 T cell receptor beta chains from a single sample sequenced in a study of identical twins (dated by TCRdb to 2015 to 2016). Receptors were amplified or captured by 5' RACE. Sequencing was performed on an Illumina HiSeq 2000. Using fastp trimming at Q25 and MiXCR clonotype assembly, TCRdb reanalyzed the public sequencing data and kept in-frame beta chains. Rows are unified per CDR3 protein, each entry keeping the most common DNA and genes. This sample holds 700,000 or so distinct CDR3 sequences; 8.6% were observed only once. The ten most abundant clones make up more than 0.75% of the sample. The sample also formed part of further work on yellow fever vaccine responses in identical twins.

Sequencing input: PBMCs. The receptors here all came from a woman younger than 35 in good health.

This clonotype appeared a few times. The rearrangement joins TRBV18 to TRBJ2-7, with 7 bases that match TRBD1. V gave up 5 bases and J gave up 5 bases; unmatched junction bases: 9. This CDR3 has 14 residues. Germline loops: CDR1 KGHSH, CDR2 LQKENI. In DNA form, the CDR3 reads TGTGCCAGCTCATCTACCCTAGGGACAGACGAGCAGTACTTC. Encoded protein: CASSSTLGTDEQYF.

This clonotype was picked up many times. J is TRBJ1-4 and V is TRBV14, with D unresolved. Trimming left V 1 base short and J 4 bases short, with 10 bases between. This CDR3 contains 15 residues. Germline values: CDR1 SGHDN, CDR2 FVKESK. CDR3 protein: CASSQVGWRNEKLFF. The CDR3 DNA sequence: TGTGCCAGCAGCCAAGTAGGGTGGCGTAATGAAAAACTGTTTTTT. Based on the CDR3 plus reference TRBV14 and TRBJ1-4, the full variable domain is EAGVTQFPSHSVIEKGQTVTLRCDPISGHDNLYWYRRVMGKEIKFLLHFVKESKQDESGMPNNRFLAERTGGTYSTLKVQPAELEDSGVYFCASSQVGWRNEKLFFGSGTQLSVL.

The chain joins TRBV11-1 to TRBJ2-3, with D maybe TRBD2 (6 bases). CDR3 length: 15 residues. Germline-derived CDR1 and CDR2 are SGHAT and FQDESV (reference sequence). Trimming took 5 bases from V and 3 from J, leaving 15 bases between them. The CDR3 DNA follows: TGTGCCAGCAGCGACGGACGGGGGAAGACAGATACGCAGTATTTT. Its translation is CASSDGRGKTDTQYF.

The table lists this clonotype with a few counts. The V gene is TRBV6-1, the J gene TRBJ2-1; D gene ambiguous. There are 14 residues in the CDR3. The ends were cut back, 6 bases at V and 1 base at J, with 10 bases in the middle. From germline, CDR1 is MNHNS and CDR2 SASEGT. The CDR3: CASRQLQSYNEQFF. Here the CDR3 DNA reads TGTGCCAGCAGACAACTACAATCCTACAATGAGCAGTTCTTC.

This clonotype was detected a few times. The gene calls are TRBV29-1 and TRBJ2-5, with TRBD1 identical over 12 bases. The CDR3 runs 15 residues. The V and J ends lost 2 bases and 5 bases, in that order; junction bases with no gene match: 6. Germline assignment: CDR1 SQVTM and CDR2 ANQGSEA. The CDR3 reads CSVERGTGGLETQYF. The CDR3 region has the DNA TGCAGCGTTGAAAGAGGGACAGGGGGCCTTGAGACCCAGTACTTC.

The chain combines TRBV4-3 with TRBJ2-7; no clear D. The germline V gene has CDR1 LGHNA and CDR2 YSLEER. V shed 1 base and J shed 2 bases, with 12 bases lying between them. The CDR3 length is 15 residues. This chain's CDR3 is CASSQGKLLAYEQYF. DNA for the CDR3: TGCGCCAGCAGCCAAGGGAAACTCCTGGCCTACGAGCAGTACTTC.

The rearrangement uses TRBV6-4 and TRBJ2-5; D gene ambiguous. Trimming shortened V by 4 bases and J by 5 bases, and 26 bases separated the two germline ends. The length of the CDR3 is 18 residues. Per germline, CDR1 MRHNA and CDR2 SNTAGT. CDR3 nucleotide sequence: TGTGCCAGCAGTGCTTCTCGTAGTATGGGGTACAAGGCGGAGACCCAGTACTTC. The encoded protein is CASSASRSMGYKAETQYF.

This clonotype was seen many times. V is TRBV25-1 and J is TRBJ1-2; 9 bases map to TRBD1. V shed 8 bases and J 3 bases; nucleotides not matched to a gene: 4. In germline, CDR1 is MGHDK, CDR2 SYGVNS. The CDR3 is 13 residues long. CDR3 nucleotide sequence: TGTGCCAGCCAACGGGACAGGGACTATGGCTACACCTTC. Amino acid sequence: CASQRDRDYGYTF.

This clonotype was observed many times. The chain employs TRBV28 and TRBJ2-5; D tentatively fits TRBD1 or TRBD2 (5 bases each). Germline CDR1 and CDR2: MDHEN and SYDVKM. The CDR3 length is 17 residues. Trimming removed 4 bases at V and 3 bases at J, with 21 bases between. CDR3 nucleotide sequence: TGTGCCAGCAGTTCACCCGGCTACGGGCGAGGGGAAGAGACCCAGTACTTC. Amino acid sequence: CASSSPGYGRGEETQYF.

This clonotype was detected a few times. This chain connects TRBV4-2 to TRBJ1-5, with TRBD1 as a possible D gene (5 bases). V was pared by 1 base and J by 1 base, with 17 bases between. Germline assignment: CDR1 LGHNA and CDR2 YNFKEQ. This CDR3 spans 18 amino acids. The CDR3 is CASSQGADQQASNQPQHF. In DNA form, the CDR3 reads TGTGCCAGCAGCCAAGGGGCGGACCAACAGGCAAGCAATCAGCCCCAGCATTTT.

This sequence joins TRBV9 and TRBJ2-2; possibly TRBD1 for D (6 bases). Germline lookup yields CDR1 SGDLS and CDR2 YYNGEE. Between the trimmed V and J ends, which lost 0 bases and 3 bases, there was a span of 12 bases. The CDR3 consists of 16 residues. Here the CDR3 reads CASSVETGWHTGELFF. In DNA, the CDR3 is TGTGCCAGCAGCGTAGAAACAGGGTGGCACACCGGGGAGCTGTTTTTT.

J is TRBJ1-1 and V is TRBV14, with D perhaps matching TRBD1 (6 bases). Per germline, CDR1 SGHDN and CDR2 FVKESK. The ends were cut back, 6 bases at V and 4 bases at J, with 21 bases in the middle. The length of the CDR3 is 16 residues. DNA for the CDR3: TGTGCCAGCAGGCTCTTTGGGGGGCCGGTGGGCACTGAAGCTTTCTTT. Protein sequence: CASRLFGGPVGTEAFF.

The chain has TRBV5-1 and TRBJ2-2; 8 bases match TRBD2. The CDR3 runs 15 residues. The V segment lost 2 bases and the J segment 3 bases; nucleotides outside the gene matches: 3. Germline V gene lookup returns CDR1 SGHRS and CDR2 YFSETQ. DNA for the CDR3: TGCGCCAGCAGCTTCGGGACTAGGCACACCGGGGAGCTGTTTTTT. Its protein is CASSFGTRHTGELFF.

This clonotype has just a few counts. The chain is built from TRBV7-2 and TRBJ2-5; D gene unclear. V was trimmed by 4 bases and J by 2 bases, leaving 11 bases between them. This CDR3 has 14 amino acids. Looked up from germline, CDR1 is SGHTA and CDR2 is FQGNSA. DNA for the CDR3: TGTGCCAGCAGCTCCCGGCAGTCTCAAGAGACCCAGTACTTC. Residues: CASSSRQSQETQYF. Full variable domain (rest looked up from reference TRBV7-2 and TRBJ2-5): GAGVSQSPSNKVTEKGKDVELRCDPISGHTALYWYRQSLGQGLEFLIYFQGNSAPDKSGLPSDRFSAERTGGSVSTLTIQRTQQEDSAVYLCASSSRQSQETQYFGPGTRLLVL.

This clonotype occurred a few times. V and J are TRBV4-3 and TRBJ2-5; no firm D call. The CDR3 is 14 residues long. V shed 0 bases and J shed 2 bases, with 7 bases lying between them. Germline V CDR1 and CDR2: LGHNA, YSLEER. CDR3 in amino acids: CASSQDYQQETQYF. For the CDR3, the DNA is TGCGCCAGCAGCCAAGATTACCAACAAGAGACCCAGTACTTC.

This clonotype was found many times. V usage is TRBV20-1 and J usage is TRBJ1-4, with D hard to call. V was pared by 3 bases and J by 0 bases, with 8 bases between. This CDR3 comprises 14 residues. Germline V CDR1 and CDR2: DFQATT, SNEGSKA (reference sequence). CDR3 nucleotides: TGCAGTGCTAGTAGGCAGACAACTAATGAAAAACTGTTTTTT. Translating gives CSASRQTTNEKLFF.

The genes are TRBV11-2 and TRBJ2-3, with 12 bases lining up with TRBD2. This CDR3 region has 19 residues. The V gene end was trimmed by 4 bases and the J gene end by 0 bases; junction bases not matched to a gene: 11. CDR1 is SGHAT, CDR2 FQNNGV, per germline. In nucleotides, the CDR3 is TGTGCCAGCAGCTCGCTAACTAGCGGGAGGACGACTAGCACAGATACGCAGTATTTT. This gives the protein CASSSLTSGRTTSTDTQYF.

This clonotype has just a few counts. The genes are TRBV6-2 or TRBV6-3 and TRBJ2-7; 8 bases map to TRBD1. Germline lookup yields CDR1 MNHEY and CDR2 SVGEGT. V was clipped by 7 bases and J by 4 bases; unmatched bases: 15. The CDR3 is 16 residues long. CDR3 nucleotides: TGTGCCAGCACTTCGCCCTACGGACAGGGCAAATACGAGCAGTACTTC. Translated: CASTSPYGQGKYEQYF.

This clonotype was counted between two and nine times. The rearrangement links TRBV4-2 to TRBJ1-2, with 7 bases that match TRBD1. Germline V CDR1 and CDR2: LGHNA, YNFKEQ. The V segment lost 6 bases and the J segment 7 bases; nucleotides outside the gene matches: 14. This CDR3 has 15 residues. The CDR3 DNA reads as TGTGCCAGCAGACGCGTTACACAGGGGCTGGGTGGCTACACCTTC. Protein product: CASRRVTQGLGGYTF.

In this sample, this clonotype turned up a few times. The J gene is TRBJ2-3, the V gene TRBV6-1; no reliable D call. This CDR3 is 14 amino acids long. CDR1 MNHNS and CDR2 SASEGT come from the germline V gene. The V end lost 5 bases, the J end lost 10 bases, and 19 bases lay between the germline ends. CDR3 in DNA: TGTGCCAGCAGTCCCCTAATGGTCAAGAATGCGCAGTATTTT. It encodes CASSPLMVKNAQYF.

This clonotype came up many times. The J gene is TRBJ2-3, the V gene TRBV7-9; possible D gene TRBD2, 6 bases. Germline V gives CDR1 SEHNR, CDR2 FQNEAQ (reference sequence). Trimming cost V 5 bases and J 4 bases, with 16 bases left between them. This CDR3 is 15 amino acids long. CDR3 coding DNA: TGTGCCAGCAGCCATATAGCGGTGGGGGCAGATACGCAGTATTTT. Protein: CASSHIAVGADTQYF.

The rearrangement joins TRBV6-2 or TRBV6-3 to TRBJ2-5, with D perhaps being TRBD1 or TRBD2 (6 bases each). V lost 6 bases and J 2 bases, leaving 16 bases between the germline ends. This CDR3 comprises 15 residues. Germline values: CDR1 MNHEY, CDR2 SVGEGT. The CDR3 reads CASRPVVGGQETQYF. Here the CDR3 DNA reads TGTGCCAGCAGACCGGTTGTAGGGGGGCAAGAGACCCAGTACTTC.

V usage is TRBV11-3 and J usage is TRBJ2-7; D tentatively reads TRBD1 or TRBD2 (6 bases each). This CDR3 spans 20 amino acids. Germline V gene sequence: CDR1 SGHNT, CDR2 YENEEA. Trimming pared 1 base from V and 3 bases from J, leaving 28 bases between. CDR3 coding DNA: TGTGCCAGCAGCTTAGGGGTGGGAGGCAGGGGTCGGCCCTCCTTCTACGAGCAGTACTTC. As protein: CASSLGVGGRGRPSFYEQYF. Complete variable domain (other parts from reference TRBV11-3 and TRBJ2-7): EAGVVQSPRYKIIEKKQPVAFWCNPISGHNTLYWYLQNLGQGPELLIRYENEEAVDDSQLPKDRFSAERLKGVDSTLKIQPAELGDSAVYLCASSLGVGGRGRPSFYEQYFGPGTRLTVT.

This clonotype was observed a few times. The chain joins TRBV7-9 to TRBJ2-7; a weak D match, TRBD1 (5 bases). Trimming took off 5 bases at V and 9 bases at J, with 29 bases between the two ends. Looked up from germline, CDR1 is SEHNR and CDR2 is FQNEAQ (reference sequence). The CDR3 is made up of 17 amino acids. The CDR3 protein is CASSPSGTDNSQGWQYF. The CDR3 DNA reads TGTGCCAGCAGCCCCTCCGGAACGGACAACTCTCAGGGATGGCAGTACTTC.

This clonotype was detected a few times. The chain recombines TRBV30 with TRBJ2-1, with D perhaps being TRBD1 or TRBD2 (5 bases each). This CDR3 comprises 12 residues. Looked up from germline, CDR1 is GTSNPN and CDR2 is SVGIG (reference sequence). V gave up 0 bases and J gave up 10 bases, with 10 bases separating them. The CDR3 region has the DNA TGTGCCTGGAGTGTACAACGGGGCGAGCAGTTCTTC. Protein product: CAWSVQRGEQFF.

Concerning this clonotype itself: Sequence at one end of the junction differs from germline and may be a read error. This rearrangement joins TRBV12-3 or TRBV12-4 to TRBJ2-6, with D perhaps TRBD1 (5 bases). CDR3 length: 18 residues. CDR3 sequence reads: CACSSRAGAVRGANVLTF. DNA of the CDR3: TGTGCCTGCAGTTCTAGGGCTGGGGCCGTGAGGGGGGCCAACGTCCTGACTTTC.

The rearrangement uses TRBV5-6 and TRBJ1-6; no clear D gene. There are 13 residues in the CDR3. V lost 1 base and J lost 10, with 9 bases in between. Germline-derived CDR1 and CDR2 are SGHDT and YYEEEE. The CDR3 DNA sequence: TGTGCCAGCAGCTTGAACCGGGAATCACCCCTCCACTTT. Translation gives CASSLNRESPLHF.

The rearrangement links TRBV20-1 to TRBJ2-2; D possibly uses TRBD1 or TRBD2 (6 bases each). The germline V gene encodes CDR1 DFQATT and CDR2 SNEGSKA (reference sequence). The CDR3 has 16 residues. Trimming removed 1 base from V and 0 bases from J, with 12 bases in between. The CDR3, as DNA: TGCAGTGCTAGAGTTTACGGGGGCGCGAACACCGGGGAGCTGTTTTTT. It encodes CSARVYGGANTGELFF.

Many counts were recorded for this clonotype. The gene calls are TRBV12-3 or TRBV12-4 and TRBJ1-2; D may be TRBD1 (5 bases). Trimming left V 3 bases short and J 7 bases short, with 18 bases between. CDR3 size: 15 residues. Here the CDR3 reads CASSLMVLGRGGYTF. CDR3 nucleotides: TGTGCCAGCAGTTTGATGGTTCTGGGGAGGGGTGGCTACACCTTC.

The sample holds a few counts of this clonotype. V and J are TRBV11-2 and TRBJ2-2, with 10 bases aligning to TRBD2. Germline loops: CDR1 SGHAT, CDR2 FQNNGV. This CDR3 region has 17 residues. With 4 bases clipped from V and 8 bases from J, the junction kept 13 bases outside the gene matches. The CDR3 reads CASSSPPGLAALGELFF. The DNA for the CDR3 is TGTGCCAGCAGCTCCCCGCCTGGACTAGCGGCCCTTGGGGAGCTGTTTTTT. The variable domain in full, with the rest retrieved from reference TRBV11-2 and TRBJ2-2, is EAGVAQSPRYKIIEKRQSVAFWCNPISGHATLYWYQQILGQGPKLLIQFQNNGVVDDSQLPKDRFSAERLKGVDSTLKIQPAKLEDSAVYLCASSSPPGLAALGELFFGEGSRLTVL.